This T cell receptor (beta chain) comes out of a study of T cells in Graves' hyperthyroidism and ophthalmopathy. This clonotype was picked up a small number of times. The germline V gene has CDR1 MNHEY and CDR2 SVGAGI. The CDR3 is 13 amino acids. Trimming cost V 1 base and J 5 bases, with 5 bases left between them. TCR beta CDR3 regions were amplified from RNA. The HTBI primer set was used in a first-round RT-PCR of the TCR CDR3. TCRdb independently ran MiXCR on the multiplex PCR reads; one entry per CDR3 protein. The sample consists of under 650,000 distinct CDR3 sequences, roughly 17% of them appearing once.

This TCR was sampled from a woman aged 25 to 39 with Graves' hyperthyroidism. The V call is TRBV6-5, the J call TRBJ1-4, with D unresolved. Source material: blood. This CDR3 reads CASSYYRNEKLFF. CDR3 DNA sequence: TGTGCCAGCAGTTACTATAGGAATGAAAAACTGTTTTTT.